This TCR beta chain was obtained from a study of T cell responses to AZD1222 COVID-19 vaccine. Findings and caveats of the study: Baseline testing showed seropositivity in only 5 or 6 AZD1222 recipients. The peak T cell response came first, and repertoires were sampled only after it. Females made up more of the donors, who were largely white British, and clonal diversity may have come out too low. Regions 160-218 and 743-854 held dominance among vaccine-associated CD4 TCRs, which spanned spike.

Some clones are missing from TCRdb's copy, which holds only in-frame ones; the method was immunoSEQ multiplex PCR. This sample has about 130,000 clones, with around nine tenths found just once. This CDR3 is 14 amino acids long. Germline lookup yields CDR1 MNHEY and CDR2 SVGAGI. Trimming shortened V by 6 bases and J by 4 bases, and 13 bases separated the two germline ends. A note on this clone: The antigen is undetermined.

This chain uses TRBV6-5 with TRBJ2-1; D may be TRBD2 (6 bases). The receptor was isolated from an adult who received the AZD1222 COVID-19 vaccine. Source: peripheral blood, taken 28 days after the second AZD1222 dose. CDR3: CASSSGGTYNEQFF. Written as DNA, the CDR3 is TGTGCCAGCAGCTCCGGGGGAACTTACAATGAGCAGTTCTTC.